A single sample is the source of the 30 T cell receptor beta chains below, sequenced in a study of T and B cells in COVID-19 patients. Blood genomic DNA input for TRB amplification was 250-500 ng. BIOMED2 TRB-A/B primer pools were used in multiplex TRB PCR. TCRdb called the multiplex PCR reads again in MiXCR, with one record for every CDR3 protein. The top ten hold approximately 12% of the sample, which has about 7,600 distinct CDR3 sequences, 20% to 30% seen once. The specimen was blood. These TCRs come from a human donor with active COVID-19.

The chain has TRBV5-1 and TRBJ2-7, with D possibly TRBD2 on 6 matching bases. Between the trimmed V and J ends, which lost 4 bases and 6 bases, there was a span of 17 bases. The CDR3 loop spans 14 amino acids. Germline loops: CDR1 SGHRS, CDR2 YFSETQ. The CDR3 loop reads CASSGSGDTSEQYF. In DNA, the CDR3 is TGCGCCAGCAGCGGGTCGGGAGACACGAGCGAGCAGTACTTC.

This chain joins TRBV2 and TRBJ2-3, with TRBD2 as a possible D gene (6 bases). This CDR3 comprises 15 residues. V was cut by 8 bases and J by 1 base, with 16 bases left in between. The germline V gene has CDR1 SNHLY and CDR2 FYNNEI. Here the CDR3 DNA reads TGTGCCAGCTCTCCCTTTCGGAGGGGCACAGATACGCAGTATTTT. This gives the protein CASSPFRRGTDTQYF.

This clonotype was seen a few times. This chain joins TRBV20-1 and TRBJ2-1, with 8 bases that match TRBD2. The CDR3 sequence is 13 residues long. CDR1 and CDR2 from the germline V gene are DFQATT and SNEGSKA (reference sequence). V lost 6 bases to trimming and J lost 2 bases; unmatched junction nucleotides: 3. The DNA for the CDR3 is TGCAGTGCCGATAGCGGGGCCTACAATGAGCAGTTCTTC. It codes for CSADSGAYNEQFF.

There are many counts of this clonotype. V gene TRBV6-1 combines with J gene TRBJ2-2; possibly TRBD1 for D (6 bases). The CDR3 is 13 amino acids. Germline V gene sequence: CDR1 MNHNS, CDR2 SASEGT. V was clipped by 4 bases and J by 7 bases, with 10 bases between them. The CDR3 loop is CASSGVRGGELFF. CDR3 sequence (DNA): TGTGCCAGCAGTGGCGTCAGGGGCGGGGAGCTGTTTTTT.

Notes on this clonotype: Possible read error: a much larger clone is one base away. The chain links TRBV6-1 to TRBJ2-1; 8 nucleotides line up with TRBD2. The CDR3 is made up of 16 amino acids. CDR1 MNHNS and CDR2 SASEGT come from the germline V gene. The V and J ends lost 5 bases and 3 bases, in that order; junction bases with no gene match: 9. Here the CDR3 reads CASSKYGSGIYNEQFF. In DNA form, the CDR3 reads TGTGCCAGCAGTAAATACGGTAGCGGGATCTACAATGAGCAGTTCTTC.

This clonotype was detected a few times. The chain has TRBV12-3 or TRBV12-4 and TRBJ2-3; no clear D. This CDR3 is 14 amino acids long. Trimming stripped 6 bases from V and 4 bases from J, with 14 bases between. CDR3 DNA: TGTGCCAGCAGCAGCCGGGCCACAGCAGATACGCAGTATTTT. It yields the protein CASSSRATADTQYF.

V and J are TRBV28 and TRBJ2-6; the D gene could be TRBD1 or TRBD2 (6 bases each). This CDR3 contains 15 residues. CDR1 is MDHEN and CDR2 is SYDVKM in the germline V gene. The V end lost 2 bases, the J end lost 4 bases, and 9 bases lay between the germline ends. Here the CDR3 DNA reads TGTGCCAGCAGTTTAAGGGGGGCCGGGGCCAACGTCCTGACTTTC. Translating it yields CASSLRGAGANVLTF.

In its sample, this clonotype was seen a few times. CDR3 sequence reads: CASSLPQGFAETQYF. Written as DNA, the CDR3 is TGTGCCAGCAGCTTACCTCAGGGTTTTGCAGAGACCCAGTACTTC. The rearrangement uses TRBV5-6 and TRBJ2-5; D may be TRBD1 (5 bases). Germline V gene data show CDR1 as SGHDT and CDR2 as YYEEEE. The germline V and J ends were trimmed by 2 bases and 4 bases, with 15 bases remaining between them. There are 15 residues in the CDR3.

Notes on this clonotype: With a much larger clone just one base away, this may be a read error. The chain employs TRBV5-6 and TRBJ2-1; D is perhaps TRBD2 (5 bases). Trimming stripped 0 bases from V and 10 bases from J, with 17 bases between. The germline V gene encodes CDR1 SGHDT and CDR2 YYEEEE. This CDR3 has 15 residues. CDR3 region: CASSLERGGPWEQFF. CDR3 coding DNA: TGTGCCAGCAGCTTGGAACGTGGCGGGCCTTGGGAGCAGTTCTTC.

This clonotype is labeled as medium-sized. The chain combines TRBV11-3 with TRBJ1-1; D perhaps matches TRBD1 (6 bases). CDR1 SGHNT and CDR2 YENEEA come from the germline V gene. CDR3 length: 16 amino acids. V was pared by 6 bases and J by 2 bases, with 19 bases between. The CDR3 is CASSGGPIVYNTEAFF. CDR3 nucleotides: TGTGCCAGCAGTGGGGGGCCCATAGTATACAACACTGAAGCTTTCTTT.

The chain employs TRBV6-2 or TRBV6-3 and TRBJ1-2; 9 bases line up with TRBD1. The CDR3 spans 15 residues. V shed 6 bases and J 1 base; nucleotides not matched to a gene: 6. From germline, CDR1 is MNHEY and CDR2 SVGEGT. CDR3 amino acids: CASRPDRGINYGYTF. In nucleotides, the CDR3 is TGTGCCAGCAGACCGGACAGGGGAATTAACTATGGCTACACCTTC.

There are a few counts of this clonotype. The chain carries TRBV6-5 and TRBJ1-1; a weak D match, TRBD1 (5 bases). CDR3 size: 13 residues. Germline CDR1 MNHEY, CDR2 SVGAGI. The V gene lost 10 bases and the J gene lost 0 bases, with 12 bases spanning the gap. The CDR3 is CATGTGMNTEAFF. CDR3 coding DNA: TGTGCCACCGGGACGGGGATGAACACTGAAGCTTTCTTT.

The V and J genes are TRBV29-1 and TRBJ2-5; 9 nucleotides line up with TRBD1. CDR1 and CDR2 (germline): SQVTM, ANQGSEA. The CDR3 is made up of 14 amino acids. The V segment lost 2 bases and the J segment 5 bases; nucleotides outside the gene matches: 6. CDR3 sequence (DNA): TGCAGCGTTGAACAAGGGGGGACAGGGGAGACCCAGTACTTC. Protein: CSVEQGGTGETQYF.

This clonotype is medium-sized within its sample. The chain combines TRBV19 with TRBJ2-3, with a tentative D call TRBD1 (5 bases). Germline CDR1 is LNHDA and CDR2 is SQIVND (reference sequence). Deletions cut 5 bases from V and 2 bases from J, with 8 bases between. The CDR3 contains 13 residues. CDR3 in DNA: TGTGCCAGTAGTTCAGGGCTCACAGATACGCAGTATTTT. This codes for CASSSGLTDTQYF.

In its sample, this clonotype was seen a few times. The rearrangement joins TRBV24-1 to TRBJ2-3; the D is unclear. V was cut by 9 bases and J by 5 bases, with 11 bases left in between. The CDR3 has 12 amino acids. In germline, CDR1 is KGHDR, CDR2 SFDVKD. In nucleotides, the CDR3 is TGTGCCACCGCCGCACGAGGAGATACGCAGTATTTT. This gives the protein CATAARGDTQYF.

The chain recombines TRBV6-4 with TRBJ2-3; tentatively, D is TRBD1 (6 bases). The CDR3 is 15 residues long. V dropped 6 bases and J dropped 0 bases, with 13 bases sitting between them. Germline V gene sequence: CDR1 MRHNA, CDR2 SNTAGT. The CDR3 is CASSNTGTSTDTQYF. The CDR3 nucleotides read TGTGCCAGCAGCAATACAGGGACCAGCACAGATACGCAGTATTTT.

The chain has TRBV20-1 and TRBJ2-5; TRBD1 matches at 8 bases. Per germline, CDR1 DFQATT and CDR2 SNEGSKA (reference sequence). This CDR3 is 11 amino acids long. CDR3 protein: CRTGDQETQYF. The CDR3 DNA is TGCAGGACAGGGGATCAAGAGACCCAGTACTTC.

The J gene is TRBJ1-3, the V gene TRBV7-9; TRBD1 is a possible D gene (6 bases). The CDR3 has 16 amino acids. Trimming left V 3 bases short and J 1 base short, with 13 bases between. Germline CDR1 and CDR2: SEHNR and FQNEAQ (reference sequence). In nucleotides, the CDR3 is TGTGCCAGCAGCTTTTACGGGACATCGTCTGGAAACACCATATATTTT. It translates to CASSFYGTSSGNTIYF.

The gene calls are TRBV7-6 and TRBJ1-4; 10 nucleotides align to TRBD1. Per the germline V gene, CDR1 is SGHVS and CDR2 is FNYEAQ. J lost 5 bases, V lost 5 bases, and 8 bases had no gene match. This CDR3 spans 16 amino acids. The CDR3 coding sequence is TGTGCCAGCAGCAAGAAATGGGGACAGGGGAATGAAAAACTGTTTTTT. It specifies CASSKKWGQGNEKLFF.

In its sample, this clonotype is medium-sized. V gene TRBV5-1 combines with J gene TRBJ2-3, with D perhaps matching TRBD2 (6 bases). Trimming cost V 0 bases and J 2 bases, with 7 bases left between them. Germline CDR1 reads SGHRS; CDR2 reads YFSETQ. This CDR3 has 14 amino acids. CDR3 protein: CASSLASDTDTQYF. CDR3 DNA: TGCGCCAGCAGCTTGGCTAGCGACACAGATACGCAGTATTTT.

The CDR3 here is CASSQEGPGLVHLFF. In DNA form, the CDR3 reads TGTGCCAGCAGCCAAGAGGGGCCGGGACTAGTTCATCTGTTCTTC. The J gene is TRBJ2-1, the V gene TRBV4-2; TRBD2 matches at 8 bases. J was trimmed by 15 bases and V by 0 bases; bases with no gene match: 13. CDR1 and CDR2 from the germline V gene are LGHNA and YNFKEQ. CDR3 length equals 15 residues.

The chain has TRBV11-3 and TRBJ2-2, with 7 bases identical to TRBD2. Looked up from germline, CDR1 is SGHNT and CDR2 is YENEEA. The CDR3 has 14 residues. Losses at the gene ends were 1 base for V and 5 bases for J; bases not matched to a gene: 1. The CDR3 sequence: CASSLGEGTGELFF. The CDR3 DNA follows: TGTGCCAGCAGCTTAGGGGAGGGGACCGGGGAGCTGTTTTTT.

This clonotype appeared many times. The chain has TRBV27 and TRBJ1-6; possible D gene TRBD1, 6 bases. CDR1 MNHEY and CDR2 SMNVEV come from the germline V gene (reference sequence). V lost 6 bases, J lost 7 bases, and 22 bases lay in between. The CDR3 is 17 residues long. CDR3 sequence (DNA): TGTGCCAGCAGCCCCTTGAGCACAGGGAACCTAAATTCACCCCTCCACTTT. Protein sequence: CASSPLSTGNLNSPLHF.

This clonotype appeared a few times. The chain uses TRBV4-3 and TRBJ2-1, with D maybe TRBD2 (6 bases). Germline lookup yields CDR1 LGHNA and CDR2 YSLEER. Trimming stripped 1 base from V and 6 bases from J, with 13 bases between. The CDR3 is 15 residues long. The CDR3 nucleotides read TGCGCCAGCAGCCAAGTGCCGGGAGCCCCCAATGAGCAGTTCTTC. As protein: CASSQVPGAPNEQFF.

In this sample, this clonotype turned up a few times. CDR3 nucleotide sequence: TGTGCCAGCAGCTTCCAGGCTCGGGATACGCAGTATTTT. The encoded protein is CASSFQARDTQYF. This chain connects TRBV7-2 to TRBJ2-3; the D is unclear. This CDR3 is built from 13 residues. Germline CDR1 SGHTA, CDR2 FQGNSA. Trimming left V 3 bases short and J 6 bases short, with 10 bases between.

This clonotype is deemed medium-sized. The genes are TRBV15 and TRBJ2-7; D unresolved. The germline V gene encodes CDR1 LNHNV and CDR2 YYDKDF (reference sequence). The V gene lost 3 bases and the J gene lost 5 bases, with 11 bases spanning the gap. The CDR3 loop spans 13 amino acids. CDR3 nucleotides: TGTGCCACCAGCAGGAGCCCATGGGACGAGCAGTACTTC. Amino acid sequence: CATSRSPWDEQYF.

V is TRBV6-5 and J is TRBJ2-1; TRBD2 might be the D (6 bases). The V gene's germline CDR1 is MNHEY and CDR2 SVGAGI. Trimming removed 5 bases from V and 10 bases from J, with 18 bases in between. CDR3 length: 14 amino acids. The CDR3 region is CASSRDRGAMEQFF. The CDR3 nucleotides are TGTGCCAGCAGTAGGGACCGCGGGGCTATGGAGCAGTTCTTC.

This clonotype was seen more than once but under ten times. V usage is TRBV20-1 and J usage is TRBJ2-1; 8 bases fit TRBD2. Trimming cost V 0 bases and J 5 bases; bases outside gene matches: 6. The germline CDR1 and CDR2 sequences are DFQATT and SNEGSKA (reference sequence). This CDR3 contains 15 residues. The CDR3 nucleotides read TGCAGTGCTAGAGACCAGCGGGAGTCCCACAATGAGCAGTTCTTC. Protein sequence: CSARDQRESHNEQFF.

This clonotype was counted once. The chain joins TRBV20-1 to TRBJ2-3, with D possibly TRBD2 on 6 matching bases. Germline values: CDR1 DFQATT, CDR2 SNEGSKA (reference sequence). V was clipped by 0 bases and J by 4 bases, with 14 bases between them. This CDR3 has 15 amino acids. CDR3 DNA: TGCAGTGCTAGAGATTTCAGCGGGCCCCCAGATACGCAGTATTTT. This gives the protein CSARDFSGPPDTQYF.

CDR3 nucleotide sequence: TGTGCCTGGAGTAGGCAGGGTTTAGGAAACACCATATATTTT. Translated, it gives CAWSRQGLGNTIYF. The J gene is TRBJ1-3, the V gene TRBV30; D possibly corresponds to TRBD1 (5 bases). Germline-derived CDR1 and CDR2 are GTSNPN and SVGIG (reference sequence). Deletions cut 2 bases from V and 4 bases from J, with 12 bases between. The CDR3 covers 14 residues.